The next 16 T cell receptor beta chains were all read from a single sample in a study of cytomegalovirus exposure and HLA in healthy donors (dated by TCRdb to about 2017). The library was prepared using the immunoSEQ multiplex PCR assay. For the multiplex PCR, a mixture combining 60 forward primers for TCR Vbeta segments and 13 reverse primers for TCR Jbeta segments was used. Drawn from immuneACCESS, this table holds only the in-frame rearrangements with V and J called that TCRdb kept. Clones are partly lost; checked studies trace under half to an unresolved V gene and leave the rest unexplained. This sample has approximately 75,000 clones in its table, and 65% to 70% of those were observed once. The ten largest clones add up to roughly 21% of the sample. The sample taken for sequencing was PBMCs. These receptors were taken from a man aged 35 to 55 in good health and CMV-seropositive.

Here the CDR3 DNA reads TGTGCCAGCAGCCTCAGGGTTAGCACAGATACGCAGTATTTT. Its translation is CASSLRVSTDTQYF. This chain joins TRBV11-2 and TRBJ2-3; weak D call: TRBD1 (5 bases). The length of the CDR3 is 14 residues. V lost 5 bases, J lost 0 bases, and 9 bases lay in between. Germline CDR1 and CDR2: SGHAT and FQNNGV.

This clone was recorded only once. The chain recombines TRBV28 with TRBJ2-3, with a weak D call TRBD2 (7 bases). Germline CDR1 MDHEN, CDR2 SYDVKM. The CDR3 consists of 19 residues. The V end lost 2 bases, the J end lost 0 bases, and 21 bases lay between the germline ends. CDR3 DNA: TGTGCCAGCAGTTTACCGGGGGGCCGGGACTACCTAAGCACAGATACGCAGTATTTT. Protein sequence: CASSLPGGRDYLSTDTQYF. Supplemented by reference TRBV28 and TRBJ2-3, the full variable domain reads DVKVTQSSRYLVKRTGEKVFLECVQDMDHENMFWYRQDPGLGLRLIYFSYDVKMKEKGDIPEGYSVSREKKERFSLILESASTNQTSMYLCASSLPGGRDYLSTDTQYFGPGTRLTVL.

V is TRBV6-1 and J is TRBJ1-2; possible D gene TRBD1, 5 bases. Trimming took off 1 base at V and 9 bases at J, with 12 bases between the two ends. Germline V gives CDR1 MNHNS, CDR2 SASEGT. The CDR3 loop spans 13 amino acids. As DNA, the CDR3 is TGTGCCAGCAGTGAAGACAGGACCGGCAGCTACACCTTC. It specifies CASSEDRTGSYTF.

The chain is built from TRBV5-1 and TRBJ2-1, with 8 bases identical to TRBD2. V lost 4 bases and J lost 7; bases outside the gene matches: 4. Per the germline V gene, CDR1 is SGHRS and CDR2 is YFSETQ. CDR3 length: 13 residues. The CDR3 DNA reads as TGCGCCAGCAGCCCGGGACTAGTAAATGAGCAGTTCTTC. This encodes CASSPGLVNEQFF.

The J gene is TRBJ2-2, the V gene TRBV28, with D unclear. The CDR3 length is 13 residues. Germline V gene data show CDR1 as MDHEN and CDR2 as SYDVKM. The V end was cut by 5 bases, the J end by 5 bases, with 9 bases between. CDR3 region: CASSPYRTGELFF. CDR3 DNA: TGTGCCAGCAGTCCTTACCGGACCGGGGAGCTGTTTTTT.

The CDR3 is CASSPSGRGYTF. In DNA form, the CDR3 reads TGTGCCAGCAGCCCCTCGGGTCGCGGCTACACCTTC. This sequence joins TRBV14 and TRBJ1-2; D unclear. Germline CDR1 is SGHDN and CDR2 is FVKESK. Trimming took off 4 bases at V and 8 bases at J, with 11 bases between the two ends. CDR3 size: 12 residues. The whole variable domain, filled in from reference TRBV14 and TRBJ1-2, reads EAGVTQFPSHSVIEKGQTVTLRCDPISGHDNLYWYRRVMGKEIKFLLHFVKESKQDESGMPNNRFLAERTGGTYSTLKVQPAELEDSGVYFCASSPSGRGYTFGSGTRLTVV.

The J gene is TRBJ2-5, the V gene TRBV7-9, with 8 nucleotides matching TRBD1. The V gene end was trimmed by 5 bases and the J gene end by 6 bases; junction bases not matched to a gene: 11. The germline V gene has CDR1 SEHNR and CDR2 FQNEAQ (reference sequence). This CDR3 comprises 15 residues. DNA of the CDR3: TGTGCCAGCAGCCACCAGGGGGCTTATGAAAAGACCCAGTACTTC. Its translation is CASSHQGAYEKTQYF.

Concerning this clone itself: The junction and the germline gene differ at one end; a read error may be behind it. In nucleotides, the CDR3 is TGTGCTAGCAGCCCCGGACAGGGGGCTTACGAGCAGTACTTC. Its protein is CASSPGQGAYEQYF. The genes are TRBV7-7 and TRBJ2-7; 11 nucleotides line up with TRBD1. The CDR3 length is 14 residues. Per the germline V gene, CDR1 is SSHAT and CDR2 is FNYEAQ (reference sequence).

About this clone: Compared with germline, one end of the junction differs, possibly owing to a read error. The gene calls are TRBV4-3 and TRBJ2-7; 11 bases line up with TRBD1. The V gene's germline CDR1 is LGHNA and CDR2 YSLEER. The CDR3 runs 15 residues. The CDR3 DNA reads as TGCGCCAGCAACCAAGAAGGGACAGGGGGCTACGAGCAGTACTTC. Translation gives CASNQEGTGGYEQYF.

There are a few counts of this clone. The V gene is TRBV7-9, the J gene TRBJ2-5; 7 bases match TRBD2. In germline, CDR1 is SEHNR, CDR2 FQNEAQ (reference sequence). The CDR3 totals 18 residues. Trimming at V came to 1 base and at J to 4 bases, leaving 15 bases not matched to a gene. The CDR3 coding sequence is TGTGCCAGCAGCTTAGGTGGTAGCGGGCCGACGAAAGGAGAGACCCAGTACTTC. It yields the protein CASSLGGSGPTKGETQYF.

The chain joins TRBV2 to TRBJ1-1; 8 bases are a match to TRBD1. Germline loops: CDR1 SNHLY, CDR2 FYNNEI. This CDR3 region has 16 residues. The V gene end was trimmed by 7 bases and the J gene end by 4 bases; junction bases not matched to a gene: 14. This CDR3 reads CASTDPGTGLVTEAFF. The CDR3 coding sequence is TGTGCCAGCACCGATCCCGGGACAGGTCTGGTCACTGAAGCTTTCTTT.

A word on this clone: The junction and the germline gene differ at one end; a read error may be behind it. This sequence joins TRBV2 and TRBJ2-4; D might be TRBD2 (5 bases). The CDR3 has 15 amino acids. Per germline, CDR1 SNHLY and CDR2 FYNNEI. CDR3 nucleotides: TGTGCCAGCAGTGAAGCGTTCGGTGGAGGAAACAGTCAGTACTTC. Translation: CASSEAFGGGNSQYF.

The chain couples TRBV7-8 to TRBJ1-1, with D unclear. The V end lost 5 bases, the J end lost 4 bases, and 23 bases lay between the germline ends. The CDR3 spans 17 residues. The V gene's germline CDR1 is SGHVS and CDR2 FQNEAQ. CDR3 DNA: TGTGCCAGCAGCCCCCTGCGGCCACCTCGGAGGAGCACTGAAGCTTTCTTT. This codes for CASSPLRPPRRSTEAFF. Complete variable domain (other parts from reference TRBV7-8 and TRBJ1-1): GAGVSQSPRYKVAKRGQDVALRCDPISGHVSLFWYQQALGQGPEFLTYFQNEAQLDKSGLPSDRFFAERPEGSVSTLKIQRTQQEDSAVYLCASSPLRPPRRSTEAFFGQGTRLTVV.

The V gene is TRBV4-3, the J gene TRBJ2-2, with a weak D call TRBD2 (5 bases). With 0 bases removed from V and 1 base from J, the gap between germline ends came to 12 bases. The germline CDR1 and CDR2 sequences are LGHNA and YSLEER. The CDR3 sequence is 17 residues long. The CDR3 loop is CASSQDLYRENTGELFF. The DNA of the CDR3 is TGCGCCAGCAGCCAAGATCTCTATCGGGAGAACACCGGGGAGCTGTTTTTT.

V is TRBV4-1 and J is TRBJ2-5; TRBD2 agrees at 16 bases. The CDR3 length is 16 residues. The trim removed 3 bases at V and 4 bases at J, leaving 2 bases unmatched. CDR1 MGHRA and CDR2 YSYEKL come from the germline V gene. The CDR3 coding sequence is TGCGCCAGCAGCCAGGGACTAGCGGGGGGGCGAGAGACCCAGTACTTC. Translating it yields CASSQGLAGGRETQYF.

This clone has just a few counts. The chain is built from TRBV6-5 and TRBJ2-1, with 8 bases fitting TRBD2. Losses at the gene ends were 2 bases for V and 2 bases for J; bases not matched to a gene: 5. CDR1 and CDR2 from the germline V gene are MNHEY and SVGAGI. The CDR3 has 16 residues. The CDR3 region has the DNA TGTGCCAGCAGTTACGTCGCGGGGGGAACCTACAATGAGCAGTTCTTC. Its translation: CASSYVAGGTYNEQFF.